These 25 T cell receptor beta chains were sequenced from one sample in a study of control samples from healthy donors and cancer patients. Repertoires were generated with immunoSEQ multiplex PCR, while TCRdb's copy carries only in-frame clones and drops some. The sample holds some 130,000 clones, 90% seen once. Sample: blood. The receptor set was obtained from a middle-aged man in good health.

The chain employs TRBV5-1 and TRBJ1-2; D gene ambiguous. The CDR3 is 15 amino acids. CDR1 SGHRS and CDR2 YFSETQ come from the germline V gene. Trimming shortened V by 4 bases and J by 4 bases, and 17 bases separated the two germline ends. CDR3 residues: CASSPILSGIYGYTF. DNA of the CDR3: TGCGCCAGCAGCCCTATACTCTCGGGGATCTATGGCTACACCTTC. Drawing the rest from reference TRBV5-1 and TRBJ1-2, the complete variable domain is KAGVTQTPRYLIKTRGQQVTLSCSPISGHRSVSWYQQTPGQGLQFLFEYFSETQRNKGNFPGRFSGRQFSNSRSEMNVSTLELGDSALYLCASSPILSGIYGYTFGSGTRLTVV.

The chain combines TRBV6-2 or TRBV6-3 with TRBJ2-3; 7 nucleotides match TRBD1. The CDR3 is 18 residues long. Germline V CDR1 and CDR2: MNHEY, SVGEGT. The V and J ends lost 4 bases and 0 bases, in that order; junction bases with no gene match: 13. The CDR3 is CASSSGQALLSSTDTQYF. The CDR3 region has the DNA TGTGCCAGCAGTTCAGGACAGGCCCTCCTTTCTAGCACAGATACGCAGTATTTT.

The J gene is TRBJ1-5, the V gene TRBV19; D unresolved. The CDR3 runs 13 residues. Germline V gene sequence: CDR1 LNHDA, CDR2 SQIVND (reference sequence). Trimming pared 7 bases from V and 2 bases from J, leaving 9 bases between. In DNA, the CDR3 is TGTGCCAGTAATCCGGGAGGCAATCAGCCCCAGCATTTT. This translates into CASNPGGNQPQHF.

V is TRBV3-1 (or the pseudogene TRBV3-2) and J is TRBJ2-5; TRBD2 matches at 7 bases. Germline CDR1 and CDR2: LGHDT and YNNKEL (reference sequence). This CDR3 contains 17 residues. With 0 bases clipped from V and 5 bases from J, the junction kept 12 bases outside the gene matches. This chain's CDR3 is CASSQDLQRGFGETQYF. The CDR3 DNA is TGTGCCAGCAGCCAAGATCTCCAGCGGGGCTTCGGTGAGACCCAGTACTTC.

V is TRBV6-5 and J is TRBJ1-2; tentatively, D is TRBD1 (6 bases). This CDR3 spans 13 amino acids. Germline assignment: CDR1 MNHEY and CDR2 SVGAGI. Between the trimmed V and J ends, which lost 7 bases and 2 bases, there was a span of 11 bases. In DNA, the CDR3 is TGTGCCAGCAAAGTGGGGGCGAACTATGGCTACACCTTC. Its translation is CASKVGANYGYTF.

The chain carries TRBV5-5 and TRBJ2-7; D unresolved. V lost 4 bases and J lost 0, with 11 bases in between. In germline, CDR1 is SGHKS, CDR2 YYEKEE (reference sequence). There are 14 residues in the CDR3. In DNA form, the CDR3 reads TGTGCCAGCAGCCCCCGGATGAGCTCCTACGAGCAGTACTTC. Its protein is CASSPRMSSYEQYF.

CDR3 nucleotide sequence: TGCGCCAGCAGCTTGCTTCCAGGGGGCGGAATCACTGAAGCTTTCTTT. Amino acids: CASSLLPGGGITEAFF. The rearrangement joins TRBV5-1 to TRBJ1-1, with 8 bases that match TRBD1. CDR3 length equals 16 residues. CDR1 SGHRS and CDR2 YFSETQ come from the germline V gene. V lost 1 base to trimming and J lost 4 bases; unmatched junction nucleotides: 9.

In its sample, this clone was seen once. The V and J genes are TRBV6-5 and TRBJ2-7, with D tentatively TRBD1 or TRBD2 (5 bases each). The CDR3 spans 14 residues. Germline CDR1 is MNHEY and CDR2 is SVGAGI. Trimming shortened V by 3 bases and J by 0 bases, and 9 bases separated the two germline ends. The CDR3 DNA reads TGTGCCAGCAGTTATTGGGGGAGCTCCTACGAGCAGTACTTC. As protein: CASSYWGSSYEQYF.

The rearrangement uses TRBV11-3 and TRBJ2-3; D is possibly TRBD2 (6 bases). The V gene's germline CDR1 is SGHNT and CDR2 YENEEA. V lost 3 bases and J lost 1, with 8 bases in between. CDR3 size: 14 residues. DNA for the CDR3: TGTGCCAGCAGCTTCGGCGGGGGCACAGATACGCAGTATTTT. Its protein product is CASSFGGGTDTQYF.

The rearrangement uses TRBV6-2 or TRBV6-3 and TRBJ1-6, with D uncertain. CDR3 size: 15 residues. Looked up from germline, CDR1 is MNHEY and CDR2 is SVGEGT. V lost 6 bases and J lost 9, with 18 bases in between. In nucleotides, the CDR3 is TGTGCCAGCAGCCTGGGCCCCCCCGAGGTTTCACCCCTCCACTTT. Translating gives CASSLGPPEVSPLHF.

This clone was detected once. The chain links TRBV12-3 or TRBV12-4 to TRBJ2-5; D not resolved. The CDR3 length is 12 residues. Trimming stripped 1 base from V and 4 bases from J, with 4 bases between. The CDR3 here is CASSLVGETQYF. CDR3 nucleotide sequence: TGTGCCAGCAGTTTAGTGGGAGAGACCCAGTACTTC.

The J gene is TRBJ1-2, the V gene TRBV2, with 12 positions matching TRBD1. CDR1 is SNHLY, CDR2 FYNNEI, per germline. Trimming removed 9 bases from V and 8 bases from J; junction bases left unmatched: 7. This CDR3 is built from 13 residues. The CDR3 loop reads CARGTGGKGGYTF. CDR3 coding DNA: TGTGCCAGAGGGACAGGGGGCAAGGGAGGCTACACCTTC. Full variable domain (missing parts from reference TRBV2 and TRBJ1-2): EPEVTQTPSHQVTQMGQEVILRCVPISNHLYFYWYRQILGQKVEFLVSFYNNEISEKSEIFDDQFSVERPDGSNFTLKIRSTKLEDSAMYFCARGTGGKGGYTFGSGTRLTVV.

The rearrangement uses TRBV5-1 and TRBJ2-7, with D possibly TRBD2 on 5 matching bases. Trimming pared 4 bases from V and 4 bases from J, leaving 9 bases between. The CDR3 extends over 12 amino acids. CDR1 is SGHRS and CDR2 is YFSETQ in the germline V gene. The CDR3 spells CASSLGGYEQYF. As DNA, the CDR3 is TGCGCCAGCAGCCTAGGAGGTTACGAGCAGTACTTC.

In the case of this clone: The junction and the germline gene differ at one end; a read error may be behind it. This chain links TRBV2 with TRBJ1-2; D is uncertain. The CDR3 consists of 14 residues. Per germline, CDR1 SNHLY and CDR2 FYNNEI. CDR3 sequence reads: CVSSAFSANYGYTF. The CDR3 DNA sequence: TGTGTCAGCAGTGCCTTTTCGGCTAACTATGGCTACACCTTC.

The chain has TRBV6-5 and TRBJ1-3; D is perhaps TRBD1 (5 bases). The V end lost 6 bases, the J end lost 0 bases, and 9 bases lay between the germline ends. Per the germline V gene, CDR1 is MNHEY and CDR2 is SVGAGI. This CDR3 has 14 residues. The CDR3 is CASREDNSGNTIYF. CDR3 DNA: TGTGCCAGCAGAGAGGACAACTCTGGAAACACCATATATTTT.

The chain joins TRBV27 to TRBJ1-1, with TRBD1 as a possible D gene (5 bases). The CDR3 loop spans 16 amino acids. Per germline, CDR1 MNHEY and CDR2 SMNVEV (reference sequence). V lost 5 bases and J lost 0, with 16 bases in between. CDR3 sequence reads: CASSPPRASMNTEAFF. The DNA for the CDR3 is TGTGCCAGCAGTCCCCCCAGGGCCTCTATGAACACTGAAGCTTTCTTT.

This clone was detected once. The chain links TRBV18 to TRBJ2-2, with TRBD2 matching over 8 bases. Germline CDR1 and CDR2: KGHSH and LQKENI. V lost 3 bases and J lost 2; bases outside the gene matches: 5. This CDR3 region has 16 residues. CDR3 loop: CASSPRTSFNTGELFF. The CDR3 nucleotides are TGTGCCAGCTCACCGAGGACTAGCTTCAACACCGGGGAGCTGTTTTTT.

The chain links TRBV14 to TRBJ2-5; 9 bases map to TRBD2. Germline V gene sequence: CDR1 SGHDN, CDR2 FVKESK. Trimming cost V 1 base and J 2 bases; bases outside gene matches: 8. The CDR3 is 17 residues long. This CDR3 reads CASSQARIAGVQETQYF. The CDR3 region has the DNA TGTGCCAGCAGCCAAGCCAGGATAGCGGGGGTGCAAGAGACCCAGTACTTC.

The V gene is TRBV3-1 (or the pseudogene TRBV3-2), the J gene TRBJ1-5, with D unclear. The CDR3 is 14 residues long. The ends were cut back, 5 bases at V and 0 bases at J, with 8 bases in the middle. Germline CDR1 is LGHDT and CDR2 is YNNKEL (reference sequence). CDR3 amino acids: CASSFGNSNQPQHF. For the CDR3, the DNA is TGTGCCAGCAGCTTCGGCAATAGCAATCAGCCCCAGCATTTT.

J is TRBJ1-2 and V is TRBV6-5, with 9 bases that match TRBD1. V was pared by 6 bases and J by 5 bases, with 7 bases of the junction left unmatched. The germline gives CDR1 MNHEY, CDR2 SVGAGI. This CDR3 has 14 amino acids. The CDR3 nucleotides are TGTGCCAGCAGGTTGAACAGGGGGCTTTATGGCTACACCTTC. The encoded protein is CASRLNRGLYGYTF.

The chain links TRBV5-5 to TRBJ2-1, with D hard to call. V lost 0 bases and J lost 2, with 12 bases in between. Germline V gene sequence: CDR1 SGHKS, CDR2 YYEKEE (reference sequence). This CDR3 contains 16 residues. The DNA for the CDR3 is TGTGCCAGCAGCTTGGTGGTGACGCCGGCCTACAATGAGCAGTTCTTC. It codes for CASSLVVTPAYNEQFF. Supplemented by reference TRBV5-5 and TRBJ2-1, the full variable domain reads DAGVTQSPTHLIKTRGQQVTLRCSPISGHKSVSWYQQVLGQGPQFIFQYYEKEERGRGNFPDRFSARQFPNYSSELNVNALLLGDSALYLCASSLVVTPAYNEQFFGPGTRLTVL.

The rearrangement links TRBV7-9 to TRBJ2-3, with TRBD1 identical over 10 bases. The CDR3 spans 17 residues. The J segment lost 3 bases and the V segment lost 6 bases, leaving 12 bases of the junction unmatched. The germline gives CDR1 SEHNR, CDR2 FQNEAQ (reference sequence). CDR3 coding DNA: TGTGCCAGCAGACCAGAGCTGGGACAGGGGAGTACAGATACGCAGTATTTT. This codes for CASRPELGQGSTDTQYF.

The CDR3 sequence: CASSLLAGGTGELFF. CDR3 sequence (DNA): TGTGCCAGCAGCTTATTAGCGGGGGGCACCGGGGAGCTGTTTTTT. The V gene is TRBV7-3, the J gene TRBJ2-2; 10 bases are shared with TRBD2. This CDR3 is built from 15 residues. With V trimmed by 2 bases and J by 4 bases, 1 base remained unmatched. Looked up from germline, CDR1 is SGHTA and CDR2 is FQGTGA.

The V call is TRBV5-1, the J call TRBJ2-7; TRBD1 might be the D (6 bases). Per germline, CDR1 SGHRS and CDR2 YFSETQ. V was cut by 3 bases and J by 7 bases, with 20 bases left in between. The CDR3 has 15 amino acids. CDR3 protein: CASSSSGTPGLEQYF. The CDR3 bases are TGCGCCAGCAGCTCTTCCGGGACACCAGGTTTGGAGCAGTACTTC.

There are a few counts of this clone. The chain recombines TRBV7-8 with TRBJ1-5; no clear D. V lost 0 bases and J lost 4, with 10 bases in between. The CDR3 length is 15 residues. Germline lookup yields CDR1 SGHVS and CDR2 FQNEAQ. The CDR3 loop reads CASSLAGPLNQPQHF. In DNA, the CDR3 is TGTGCCAGCAGCTTAGCTGGGCCGTTAAATCAGCCCCAGCATTTT.